This is a list of T cell receptor beta chains from one sample in a study of T cells expressing NK-cell markers. Reprocessing the 5' RACE reads, TCRdb reports a single entry for every CDR3 protein and omits DNA. The table for this sample gives fewer than 200,000 distinct CDR3 sequences. Sequenced sample: blood T cells: a sorted CD56 or NKG2C T cell subset, CD4+ or CD8+ T cells, or bulk PBMC T cells (not recorded which). The receptors were gathered from a woman between 18 and 75 years old in good health. Both conserved end residues are part of each CDR3.

v_call	j_call	cdr3_aa
TRBV5-1	TRBJ1-6	CASRFGPDGGSPLHF
TRBV10-3	TRBJ2-6	CAISDSGGRGANVLTF
TRBV12-3/TRBV12-4	TRBJ1-2	CASSLARQLNYGYTF
TRBV5-1	TRBJ2-3	CASWSRGFTDTQYF
TRBV27	TRBJ2-7	CASSRMAWGEQYF
TRBV30	TRBJ2-2	CAWRGGARVTGELFF
TRBV5-1	TRBJ2-3	CASSLDSIGTDTQYF
TRBV6-1	TRBJ2-7	CATRRGLSAGEQYF
TRBV2	TRBJ1-5	CASSEETSQPQHF
TRBV5-1	TRBJ2-2	CASSAEGGASGELFF
TRBV7-9	TRBJ2-7	CASSLVLAGPLEQYF
TRBV20-1	TRBJ2-1	CSARDSRGGYNEQFF
TRBV4-2	TRBJ1-3	CASSQPGTVSGNTIYF
TRBV7-9	TRBJ2-5	CASSLPGPETQYF
TRBV20-1	TRBJ1-1	CSATNTQEGTEAFF
TRBV7-2	TRBJ2-5	CASSLAGRFWQGNAETQYF
TRBV20-1	TRBJ1-1	CSAPSPTAGTASEAFF
TRBV29-1	TRBJ2-3	CSVEARSSTDTQYF
TRBV28	TRBJ1-5	CASSYVTGGGQPQHF
TRBV6-4	TRBJ2-3	CASSAGGADTQYF
TRBV20-1	TRBJ2-1	CSARDRQGSYNEQFF
TRBV4-2	TRBJ1-4	CASSPGDRGREKLFF
TRBV3-1	TRBJ2-7	CASSQQGTYEQYF
TRBV5-1	TRBJ2-7	CASSLATSAPYEQYF
TRBV4-1	TRBJ2-3	CASSQQGPLTDTQYF
TRBV7-8	TRBJ2-3	CASSLAKSGSLTDTQYF
TRBV20-1	TRBJ1-2	CSARVTIEDGGYTF
TRBV7-9	TRBJ2-7	CASSLQEEQYF
TRBV12-3/TRBV12-4	TRBJ1-1	CASSFGGNTEAFF
TRBV11-2	TRBJ2-3	CASTQDPRTGTQYF
TRBV12-3/TRBV12-4	TRBJ1-5	CASSSGFGQPQHF
TRBV11-2	TRBJ2-1	CASSLDAARQQFF
TRBV14	TRBJ2-1	CASSRAGTGGYNEQFF
TRBV28	TRBJ2-7	CATLSTGPSYEQYF
TRBV11-2	TRBJ2-7	CASSLRLGYEQYF
TRBV2	TRBJ2-7	CASTQGFPYEQYF
TRBV19	TRBJ2-2	CASSTPQGTYTGELFF
TRBV27	TRBJ1-1	CASSLFMNTEAFF
TRBV5-1	TRBJ2-2	CASSLSNRDTGELFF
TRBV7-9	TRBJ2-3	CASSFGGATDTQYF
TRBV2	TRBJ2-1	CASSPLAEQFF
TRBV2	TRBJ2-5	CASNRLAGPEETQYF